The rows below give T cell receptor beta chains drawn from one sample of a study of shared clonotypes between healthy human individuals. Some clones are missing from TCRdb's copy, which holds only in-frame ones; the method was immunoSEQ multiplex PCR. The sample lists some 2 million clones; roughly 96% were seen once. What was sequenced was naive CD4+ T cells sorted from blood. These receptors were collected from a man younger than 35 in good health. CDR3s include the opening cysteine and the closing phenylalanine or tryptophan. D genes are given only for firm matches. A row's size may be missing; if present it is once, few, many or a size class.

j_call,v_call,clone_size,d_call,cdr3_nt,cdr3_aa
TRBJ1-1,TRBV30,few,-,TGTGCCTGGAAGGGTACCTGGGGAGGCACTGAAGCTTTCTTT,CAWKGTWGGTEAFF
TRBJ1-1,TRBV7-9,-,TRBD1,TGTGCCAGCAGCCCTTGGACAGGGCAGAACACTGAAGCTTTCTTT,CASSPWTGQNTEAFF
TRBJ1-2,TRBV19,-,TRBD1,TGTGCCAGTAGCCGGACAGGGGTTATCGATGGCTACACCTTC,CASSRTGVIDGYTF
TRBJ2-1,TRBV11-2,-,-,TGTGCCAGCAGCTTAAGGGGTAGAAACACACGCTACAATGAGCAGTTCTTC,CASSLRGRNTRYNEQFF
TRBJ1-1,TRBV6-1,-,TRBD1,TGTGCCAGCAGCAGGACAGGGCTGAACACTGAAGCTTTCTTT,CASSRTGLNTEAFF
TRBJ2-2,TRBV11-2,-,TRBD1,TGTGCCAGCAGATCCTCCTTTAGGGGGCACACCGGGGAGCTGTTTTTT,CASRSSFRGHTGELFF
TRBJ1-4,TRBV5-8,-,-,TGTGCCAGCAGCTTGAAAGGGGCGGGGAATGAAAAACTGTTTTTT,CASSLKGAGNEKLFF
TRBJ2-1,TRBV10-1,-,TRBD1,TGCGCCAGCAGTGAAACAGGGGTGAGGAATGAGCAGTTCTTC,CASSETGVRNEQFF
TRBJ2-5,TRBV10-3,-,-,TGTGCCATCAGTGAAGGTACGGAGACCCAGTACTTC,CAISEGTETQYF
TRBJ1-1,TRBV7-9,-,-,TGTGCCAGCAGCGAATATGGGGAGAGGGCGAACACTGAAGCTTTCTTT,CASSEYGERANTEAFF
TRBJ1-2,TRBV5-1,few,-,TGCGCCAGCAGCTTCGGAGGCAGTAACTATGGCTACACCTTC,CASSFGGSNYGYTF
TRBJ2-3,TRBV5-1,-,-,TGCGCCAGCAGCTGGCCATACGGGGACACAGATACGCAGTATTTT,CASSWPYGDTDTQYF